This TCR beta chain is drawn from a study of shared clonotypes between healthy human individuals. Each donor was a Caucasian adult residing in Nashville, Tennessee. Study conclusions and caveats: On the whole, naive subsets had larger estimated richness than memory subsets had. With a few donors compared, around 4.7% of naive CD4 clonotypes were shared.

Germline CDR1 and CDR2: MNHNY and SVGAGI (reference sequence). Losses at the gene ends were 5 bases for V and 7 bases for J; bases not matched to a gene: 9. CDR3 length: 15 amino acids. On this clone itself: Antigen: not known.

Data came from immunoSEQ multiplex PCR; TCRdb stores just in-frame clones and leaves some out. The table lists over a million clones, 65% to 80% of them singletons. This TCR was recovered from a man younger than 30 in good health. The V gene is TRBV6-6, the J gene TRBJ2-2; 8 bases agree with TRBD2. Material for sequencing was memory CD4+ T cells sorted from blood. Subset specified: CD45RA-negative fraction. In nucleotides, the CDR3 is TGTGCCAGCAGTCGTCCGGGACTAGGCCACGGGGAGCTGTTTTTT. This translates into CASSRPGLGHGELFF.